One T cell receptor (beta chain) is described in this entry. What it recognizes is unknown. The entry originates in a study of OX40 agonist ivuxolimab in advanced cancers. At the level of the study: Partial responses were achieved by three patients, of whom one had hepatocellular carcinoma and two had cutaneous melanoma. Study results and caveats: Also showing low normalized T-cell clonal expansion were some of the nonresponders. Partial responders receiving 0.1-3.0 mg/kg showed among the lowest clonal expansion. Fewer expanded clones were found on average in CD4+ than in CD8+ T cells.

TCRdb's table, derived via immunoSEQ multiplex PCR, lists solely in-frame clones and lacks some. The table lists 67,000 or so clones, roughly 89% of them singletons. The input for sequencing was CD4+ or CD8+ T cells sorted from blood, taken in a trial of the OX40 agonist ivuxolimab. The sequence came from an adult with an advanced solid tumor such as melanoma, head and neck, liver or kidney cancer.

CDR3 in amino acids: CASSPKTGIYGYTF. The CDR3 bases are TGTGCCAGCAGTCCAAAGACAGGGATCTATGGCTACACCTTC. The chain couples TRBV6-5 to TRBJ1-2, with TRBD1 identical over 7 bases. The CDR3 has 14 amino acids. The J segment lost 4 bases and the V segment lost 5 bases, leaving 7 bases of the junction unmatched. CDR1 is MNHEY, CDR2 SVGAGI, per germline.